These 15 T cell receptor beta chains originate from one sample sequenced in a study of metastatic and nonmetastatic thyroid tumors. Thyroid surgery was preceded by no treatment in any patient. TCRdb reprocessed the PCR reads via MiXCR. This table has tens of thousands of clones, approximately 20% appearing once. Material for sequencing was blood. The receptors here all came from a female donor with papillary thyroid cancer or a benign thyroid nodule (not recorded which). Some clones in this sample may be carry-over from other donors' samples.

As regards this clone: At one of its ends the junction is not consistent with the germline gene, which may arise from a read error. The chain couples TRBV24-1 to TRBJ2-7; tentatively, D is TRBD1 (5 bases). From germline, CDR1 is KGHDR and CDR2 SFDVKD. The CDR3 extends over 14 amino acids. The CDR3 DNA is TGTGCCACAAGTGATTGCAGGGAATCCTACGAGCAGTACTTC. It encodes CATSDCRESYEQYF.

This clone showed up many times. The chain is built from TRBV18 and TRBJ2-5; the D gene is possibly TRBD2 (5 bases). The V and J ends lost 2 bases and 3 bases respectively, with 7 bases between them. The germline gives CDR1 KGHSH, CDR2 LQKENI. The CDR3 is 13 amino acids. The CDR3 DNA is TGTGCCAGCTCACCAATGGAGGAAGAGACCCAGTACTTC. Encoded protein: CASSPMEEETQYF.

This clone has only a few counts. The junction departs from germline at one end; a sequencing error may be responsible. The CDR3 here is CASSEEGGSYGYTF. The CDR3 DNA follows: TGTGCCAGCAGTGAAGAAGGGGGGTCCTATGGATACACCTTC. This chain uses TRBV6-1 with TRBJ1-2, with D tentatively TRBD1 (6 bases). CDR3 length: 14 residues. Germline V gene lookup returns CDR1 MNHNS and CDR2 SASEGT.

This clone was picked up many times. V is TRBV9 and J is TRBJ2-3; TRBD2 might be the D (6 bases). CDR1 and CDR2 (germline): SGDLS, YYNGEE. V gave up 4 bases and J gave up 5 bases, with 17 bases separating them. The CDR3 runs to 15 residues. The CDR3 DNA reads TGTGCCAGCAGCTCCCGCGGGGACTTCCTAGATACGCAGTATTTT. Its translation: CASSSRGDFLDTQYF.

The gene calls are TRBV12-3 or TRBV12-4 and TRBJ2-3; D call uncertain. The CDR3 consists of 13 residues. Deletions cut 6 bases from V and 7 bases from J, with 14 bases between. DNA of the CDR3: TGTGCCAGCAGCTCCGGCTTAGGATATACGCAGTATTTT. Its translation: CASSSGLGYTQYF.

In this sample, this clone turned up many times. The chain combines TRBV30 with TRBJ1-6; D uncertain. The CDR3 extends over 13 amino acids. CDR1 is GTSNPN and CDR2 is SVGIG in the germline V gene (reference sequence). V gave up 5 bases and J gave up 8 bases, with 13 bases separating them. DNA of the CDR3: TGTGCCTGGGCCGTAACAGTCGATTCACCCCTCCACTTT. Protein: CAWAVTVDSPLHF. The whole variable domain, remainder taken from reference TRBV30 and TRBJ1-6, is SQTIHQWPATLVQPVGSPLSLECTVEGTSNPNLYWYRQAAGRGLQLLFYSVGIGQISSEVPQNLSASRPQDRQFILSSKKLLLSDSGFYLCAWAVTVDSPLHFGNGTRLTVT.

The CDR3: CASSLGPHQPQHF. The CDR3 DNA sequence: TGTGCCAGCAGCTTGGGTCCCCATCAGCCCCAGCATTTT. The rearrangement links TRBV7-3 to TRBJ1-5; D unclear. This CDR3 region has 13 residues. Between the trimmed V and J ends, which lost 3 bases and 5 bases, there was a span of 8 bases. The germline V gene encodes CDR1 SGHTA and CDR2 FQGTGA.

This clone was picked up many times. The V call is TRBV6-1, the J call TRBJ2-3; 13 bases are a match to TRBD2. Germline loops: CDR1 MNHNS, CDR2 SASEGT. The CDR3 has 15 amino acids. J lost 8 bases, V lost 6 bases, and 8 bases had no gene match. CDR3 DNA: TGTGCCAGCAGCGCCGGACTAGCGGGAGTGGGTACGCAGTATTTT. Its protein product is CASSAGLAGVGTQYF.

This clone has a handful of counts. V gene TRBV19 combines with J gene TRBJ2-7; no clear D. This CDR3 spans 14 amino acids. Trimming removed 3 bases at V and 3 bases at J, with 12 bases between. The germline V gene has CDR1 LNHDA and CDR2 SQIVND (reference sequence). CDR3 DNA sequence: TGTGCCAGTAGTATGGGTAGACCTATCTACGAGCAGTACTTC. This gives the protein CASSMGRPIYEQYF. Variable domain in full (rest from reference TRBV19 and TRBJ2-7): DGGITQSPKYLFRKEGQNVTLSCEQNLNHDAMYWYRQDPGQGLRLIYYSQIVNDFQKGDIAEGYSVSREKKESFPLTVTSAQKNPTAFYLCASSMGRPIYEQYFGPGTRLTVT.

At least ten counts were recorded for this clone. The genes are TRBV11-2 and TRBJ2-5, with D tentatively TRBD1 (5 bases). From germline, CDR1 is SGHAT and CDR2 FQNNGV. V was trimmed by 4 bases and J by 5 bases, leaving 11 bases between them. This CDR3 is 13 amino acids long. As DNA, the CDR3 is TGTGCCAGCAGCTGGGCTAGGGGCGAGACCCAGTACTTC. Its translation is CASSWARGETQYF.

This clone was seen repeatedly, ten times or more. The rearrangement links TRBV19 to TRBJ1-2; 8 nucleotides agree with TRBD1. V was clipped by 4 bases and J by 0 bases; unmatched bases: 7. Germline CDR1 reads LNHDA; CDR2 reads SQIVND (reference sequence). CDR3 length: 16 residues. CDR3 bases: TGTGCCAGTAGTACCCCACCAGGGGGCCCTAACTATGGCTACACCTTC. Its protein product is CASSTPPGGPNYGYTF.

This clone came up many times. CDR3 protein: CASSLTGGAKHEQYF. CDR3 in DNA: TGTGCCAGCAGCTTAACCGGGGGGGCCAAACACGAGCAGTACTTC. The rearrangement uses TRBV13 and TRBJ2-7; 8 bases agree with TRBD2. This CDR3 spans 15 amino acids. Germline CDR1 and CDR2: PRHDT and FYEKMQ (reference sequence). With V trimmed by 2 bases and J by 5 bases, 8 bases remained unmatched.

A few counts support this clone. V gene TRBV28 combines with J gene TRBJ2-7, with unresolved D. The germline V gene has CDR1 MDHEN and CDR2 SYDVKM. The CDR3 has 15 residues. Trimming stripped 7 bases from V and 0 bases from J, with 16 bases between. The CDR3 reads CASISRLSYSYEQYF. DNA for the CDR3: TGTGCCAGCATTAGCCGACTTTCTTACTCCTACGAGCAGTACTTC.

This clone was observed a few times. The V call is TRBV7-9, the J call TRBJ2-7; D remains unclear. V lost 5 bases and J 2 bases, leaving 7 bases between the germline ends. In germline, CDR1 is SEHNR, CDR2 FQNEAQ (reference sequence). This CDR3 has 12 residues. In nucleotides, the CDR3 is TGTGCCAGCAGCCTCATAGCCTACGAGCAGTACTTC. As protein: CASSLIAYEQYF. Together with reference TRBV7-9 and TRBJ2-7, the CDR3 gives the full variable domain: DTGVSQNPRHKITKRGQNVTFRCDPISEHNRLYWYRQTLGQGPEFLTYFQNEAQLEKSRLLSDRFSAERPKGSFSTLEIQRTEQGDSAMYLCASSLIAYEQYFGPGTRLTVT.

This clone was seen ten or more times. The chain links TRBV7-9 to TRBJ1-5; 9 bases match TRBD1. The V gene end was trimmed by 4 bases and the J gene end by 5 bases; junction bases not matched to a gene: 3. CDR1 is SEHNR, CDR2 FQNEAQ, per germline (reference sequence). The CDR3 extends over 14 amino acids. The CDR3 bases are TGTGCCAGCAGCTGGGACAGGGAGGATCAGCCCCAGCATTTT. Protein product: CASSWDREDQPQHF.